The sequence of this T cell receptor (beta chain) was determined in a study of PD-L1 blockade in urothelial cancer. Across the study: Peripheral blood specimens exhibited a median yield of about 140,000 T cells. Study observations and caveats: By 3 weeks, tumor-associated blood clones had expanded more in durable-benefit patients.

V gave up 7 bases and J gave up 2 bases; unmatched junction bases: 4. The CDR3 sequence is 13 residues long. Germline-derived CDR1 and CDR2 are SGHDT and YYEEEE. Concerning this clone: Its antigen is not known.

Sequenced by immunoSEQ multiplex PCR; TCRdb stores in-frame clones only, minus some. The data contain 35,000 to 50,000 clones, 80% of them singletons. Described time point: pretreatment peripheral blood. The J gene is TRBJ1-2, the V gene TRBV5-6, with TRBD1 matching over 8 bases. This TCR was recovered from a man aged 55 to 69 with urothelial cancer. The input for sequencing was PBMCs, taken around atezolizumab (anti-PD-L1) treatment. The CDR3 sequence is CASGGQANYGYTF. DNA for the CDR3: TGTGCCAGCGGGGGACAGGCGAACTATGGCTACACCTTC.